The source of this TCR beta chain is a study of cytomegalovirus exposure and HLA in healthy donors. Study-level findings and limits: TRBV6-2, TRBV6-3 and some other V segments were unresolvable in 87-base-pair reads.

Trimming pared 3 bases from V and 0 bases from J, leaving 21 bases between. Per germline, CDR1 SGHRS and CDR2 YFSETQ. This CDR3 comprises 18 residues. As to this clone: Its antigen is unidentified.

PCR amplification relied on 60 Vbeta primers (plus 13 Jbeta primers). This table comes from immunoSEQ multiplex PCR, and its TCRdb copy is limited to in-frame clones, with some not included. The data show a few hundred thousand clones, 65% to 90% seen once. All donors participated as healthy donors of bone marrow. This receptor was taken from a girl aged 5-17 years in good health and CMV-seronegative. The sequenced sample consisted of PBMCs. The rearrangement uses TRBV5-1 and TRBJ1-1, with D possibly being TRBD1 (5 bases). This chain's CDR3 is CASSWGGLGSKLNTEAFF. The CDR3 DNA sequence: TGCGCCAGCAGCTGGGGGGGATTGGGGTCCAAGCTGAACACTGAAGCTTTCTTT.